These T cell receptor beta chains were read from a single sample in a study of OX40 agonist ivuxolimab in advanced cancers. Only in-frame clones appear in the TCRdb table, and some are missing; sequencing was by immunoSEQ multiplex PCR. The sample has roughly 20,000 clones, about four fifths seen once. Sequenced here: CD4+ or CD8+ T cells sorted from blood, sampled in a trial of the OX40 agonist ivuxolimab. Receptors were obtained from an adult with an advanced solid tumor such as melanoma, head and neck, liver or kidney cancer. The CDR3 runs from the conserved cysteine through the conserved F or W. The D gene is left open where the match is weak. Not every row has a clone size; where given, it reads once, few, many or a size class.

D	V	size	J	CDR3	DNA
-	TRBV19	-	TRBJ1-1	CASSLTENTEAFF	TGTGCCAGTAGCTTGACCGAGAACACTGAAGCTTTCTTT
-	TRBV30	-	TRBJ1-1	CAWTRNTEAFF	TGTGCCTGGACCAGAAACACTGAAGCTTTCTTT
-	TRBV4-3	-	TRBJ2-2	CASSQDRSGRSTGELFF	TGCGCCAGCAGCCAAGATCGGTCAGGGAGGAGCACCGGGGAGCTGTTTTTT
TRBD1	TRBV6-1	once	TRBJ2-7	CASSEFRGTYEQYF	TGTGCCAGCAGTGAGTTCAGGGGGACCTACGAGCAGTACTTC
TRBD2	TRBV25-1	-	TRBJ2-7	CASGTWEEQYF	TGTGCGAGCGGGACTTGGGAGGAGCAGTACTTC
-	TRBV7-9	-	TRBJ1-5	CASSLEGQPQHF	TGTGCCAGCAGCTTAGAGGGCCAGCCCCAGCATTTT
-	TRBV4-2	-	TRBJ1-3	CASSQEDAGYTIYF	TGTGCCAGCAGCCAAGAAGATGCGGGGTACACCATATATTTT
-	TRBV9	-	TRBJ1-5	CASSVGPLSNQPQHF	TGTGCCAGCAGCGTAGGGCCTCTGAGCAATCAGCCCCAGCATTTT
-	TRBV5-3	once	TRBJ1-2	CASSPLQQDDYGYTF	TGCGCCAGCAGCCCACTTCAACAGGACGACTATGGCTACACCTTC
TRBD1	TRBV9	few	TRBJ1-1	CASSGQGNTEAFF	TGTGCCAGCAGTGGACAGGGGAACACTGAAGCTTTCTTT
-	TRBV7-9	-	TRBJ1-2	CASRGVGSRGLDGYTF	TGTGCCAGCAGGGGAGTGGGAAGCCGAGGCTTGGATGGCTACACCTTC
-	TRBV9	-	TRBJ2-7	CASSVGWGDYEQYF	TGTGCCAGCAGCGTAGGGTGGGGGGACTACGAGCAGTACTTC
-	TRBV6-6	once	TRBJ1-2	CASSYSSGARAGGYTF	TGTGCCAGCAGTTACTCTTCCGGGGCTCGAGCAGGAGGCTACACCTTC
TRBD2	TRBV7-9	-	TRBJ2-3	CASSLGTSGGVVTDTQYF	TGTGCCAGCAGCTTAGGCACTAGCGGGGGGGTCGTGACAGATACGCAGTATTTT
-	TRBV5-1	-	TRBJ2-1	CASSFGTYNEQFF	TGCGCCAGCAGCTTCGGGACTTACAATGAGCAGTTCTTC
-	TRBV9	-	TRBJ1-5	CASSGGPNQPQHF	TGTGCCAGCAGCGGGGGGCCCAATCAGCCCCAGCATTTT
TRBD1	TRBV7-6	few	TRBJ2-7	CASSPGQGNEQYF	TGTGCCAGCAGCCCGGGACAGGGGAACGAGCAGTACTTC
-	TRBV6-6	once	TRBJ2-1	CASLTTGTPTDNEQFF	TGTGCCAGCCTGACCACAGGGACTCCGACTGACAATGAGCAGTTCTTC
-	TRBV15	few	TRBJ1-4	CATSSGGKLFF	TGTGCCACCAGCAGTGGGGGAAAACTGTTTTTT
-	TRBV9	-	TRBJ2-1	CASSDEQSSYNEQFF	TGTGCCAGCAGCGACGAACAGAGCTCCTACAATGAGCAGTTCTTC
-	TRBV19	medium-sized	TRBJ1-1	CASSMISNTEAFF	TGTGCCAGTAGTATGATAAGTAACACTGAAGCTTTCTTT
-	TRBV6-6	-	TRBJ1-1	CASYPRPYTEAFF	TGTGCCAGCTACCCCAGGCCCTACACTGAAGCTTTCTTT
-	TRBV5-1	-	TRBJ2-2	CASSLWAGGTGELFF	TGCGCCAGCAGCTTGTGGGCAGGGGGGACCGGGGAGCTGTTTTTT
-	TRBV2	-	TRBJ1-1	CASRLDNRFKAEAFF	TGTGCCAGCAGACTGGATAACAGGTTTAAGGCTGAAGCTTTCTTT
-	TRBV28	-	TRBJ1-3	CASSPHPGSLLNTIYF	TGTGCCAGCAGCCCCCACCCGGGGTCCTTGCTCAACACCATATATTTT
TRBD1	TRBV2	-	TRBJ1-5	CASSSSGTADQPQHF	TGTGCCAGCAGTTCATCCGGGACAGCCGATCAGCCCCAGCATTTT
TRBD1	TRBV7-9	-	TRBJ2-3	CASSLGTGLGTDTQYF	TGTGCCAGCAGCTTAGGGACAGGACTCGGCACAGATACGCAGTATTTT
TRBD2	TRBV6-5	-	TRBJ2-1	CASSPQLAGDNEQFF	TGTGCCAGCAGCCCTCAACTAGCGGGGGACAATGAGCAGTTCTTC